The 21 T cell receptor beta chains below were found in one sample sequenced in a study of graft-versus-host responses after intestinal transplantation. These receptors have no known antigen. The assay was immunoSEQ multiplex PCR, and TCRdb's table has in-frame clones only and misses some. The sample has about 120,000 clones; approximately 95% are singletons. The sample was unstimulated CD8+ T cells sorted from spleen or lymph node cells, taken before intestinal transplant. These receptors originate from a human donor who received an intestinal transplant.

This chain connects TRBV14 to TRBJ2-1, with unresolved D. The germline V gene has CDR1 SGHDN and CDR2 FVKESK. Trimming cost V 3 bases and J 0 bases, with 9 bases left between them. This CDR3 is 15 amino acids long. CDR3 nucleotides: TGTGCCAGCAGCCAGGCTCTTAGCTCCTACAATGAGCAGTTCTTC. Encoded protein: CASSQALSSYNEQFF.

The J gene is TRBJ2-3, the V gene TRBV7-3; the D gene is possibly TRBD2 (6 bases). The CDR3 runs 14 residues. Per germline, CDR1 SGHTA and CDR2 FQGTGA. V was clipped by 2 bases and J by 2 bases, with 8 bases between them. The CDR3: CASSLAGLTDTQYF. CDR3 nucleotides: TGTGCCAGCAGCTTAGCGGGACTCACAGATACGCAGTATTTT.

V is TRBV27 and J is TRBJ2-1; no definite D call. The V gene lost 2 bases and the J gene lost 5 bases, with 7 bases spanning the gap. This CDR3 region has 13 residues. The V gene's germline CDR1 is MNHEY and CDR2 SMNVEV (reference sequence). The CDR3 sequence: CASSLGEDNEQFF. The CDR3, as DNA: TGTGCCAGCAGTTTAGGGGAAGACAATGAGCAGTTCTTC.

The chain couples TRBV19 to TRBJ1-1; 11 bases are a match to TRBD1. Germline V lookup: CDR1 LNHDA, CDR2 SQIVND (reference sequence). This CDR3 has 17 residues. Unmatched junction bases numbered 8, after V lost 5 bases and J lost 0 bases. CDR3 coding DNA: TGTGCCAGTAGTGCCGCCGGGACAGGGGGATTGAACACTGAAGCTTTCTTT. It yields the protein CASSAAGTGGLNTEAFF.

The chain employs TRBV10-2 and TRBJ1-5; TRBD1 agrees at 10 bases. Losses at the gene ends were 6 bases for V and 5 bases for J; bases not matched to a gene: 4. The germline CDR1 and CDR2 sequences are WSHSY and SAAADI. This CDR3 has 14 residues. CDR3 amino acids: CASRTGGRDQPQHF. As DNA, the CDR3 is TGCGCCAGCAGGACAGGGGGCAGGGATCAGCCCCAGCATTTT.

This chain links TRBV28 with TRBJ2-5, with 8 positions matching TRBD2. Germline trimming cut 6 bases from V and 6 bases from J; bases unmatched to any gene: 12. The CDR3 covers 15 residues. The germline CDR1 and CDR2 sequences are MDHEN and SYDVKM. CDR3 DNA: TGTGCCAGCAGGTCCCCAGCGGGAGTCTCCCAGACCCAGTACTTC. Amino acid sequence: CASRSPAGVSQTQYF.

The V gene is TRBV4-3, the J gene TRBJ2-7; the D gene is possibly TRBD1 (5 bases). Germline CDR1 is LGHNA and CDR2 is YSLEER. Trimming cost V 1 base and J 5 bases, with 12 bases left between them. The CDR3 has 14 residues. The chain's CDR3 is CASSQVVGVNEQYF. The CDR3 nucleotides read TGCGCCAGCAGCCAAGTGGTAGGGGTCAACGAGCAGTACTTC.

Concerning this clone: A read error may produce the germline difference seen at one junction end. The chain links TRBV7-7 to TRBJ2-7; 7 bases are shared with TRBD1. The CDR3 has 15 amino acids. Germline V lookup: CDR1 SSHAT, CDR2 FNYEAQ (reference sequence). The chain's CDR3 is CASSPATGSSYEQYF. In DNA, the CDR3 is TGTGCTAGCAGCCCCGCGACAGGGAGCTCCTACGAGCAGTACTTC.

J is TRBJ2-1 and V is TRBV19; D tentatively fits TRBD1 or TRBD2 (5 bases each). CDR3 size: 17 residues. The V end was cut by 4 bases, the J end by 5 bases, with 21 bases between. Germline V lookup: CDR1 LNHDA, CDR2 SQIVND (reference sequence). The CDR3: CASSKGSQSSGNNEQFF. Here the CDR3 DNA reads TGTGCCAGTAGTAAGGGGAGTCAATCCTCCGGTAACAATGAGCAGTTCTTC.

The J gene is TRBJ2-7, the V gene TRBV4-1; possibly TRBD1 or TRBD2 for D (5 bases each). CDR3 length equals 14 residues. Per the germline V gene, CDR1 is MGHRA and CDR2 is YSYEKL. The ends were cut back, 0 bases at V and 1 base at J, with 7 bases in the middle. In DNA form, the CDR3 reads TGCGCCAGCAGCCAAGATGAGGGGTCCTACGAGCAGTACTTC. The encoded protein is CASSQDEGSYEQYF.

This chain connects TRBV19 to TRBJ1-2, with unresolved D. The CDR3 loop spans 13 amino acids. V dropped 5 bases and J dropped 4 bases, with 11 bases sitting between them. CDR1 and CDR2 (germline): LNHDA, SQIVND (reference sequence). CDR3 sequence (DNA): TGTGCCAGTAGTCCCCAACGCGGCTATGGCTACACCTTC. It is translated as CASSPQRGYGYTF.

This clone was counted once. The rearrangement links TRBV25-1 to TRBJ1-1, with unresolved D. The CDR3 runs to 15 residues. The germline V and J ends were trimmed by 2 bases and 5 bases, with 15 bases remaining between them. CDR1 is MGHDK, CDR2 SYGVNS, per germline. The CDR3 is CASSEPGPTGTEAFF. In DNA form, the CDR3 reads TGTGCCAGCAGTGAACCAGGACCCACGGGGACTGAAGCTTTCTTT.

This sequence joins TRBV27 and TRBJ2-7; weak D call: TRBD1 (6 bases). V was trimmed by 1 base and J by 1 base, leaving 8 bases between them. This CDR3 has 14 amino acids. Per the germline V gene, CDR1 is MNHEY and CDR2 is SMNVEV (reference sequence). The CDR3 DNA is TGTGCCAGCAGTTTATGGGACAAGTCCTACGAGCAGTACTTC. It encodes CASSLWDKSYEQYF.

The chain is built from TRBV4-3 and TRBJ2-1; 12 bases fit TRBD1. Germline assignment: CDR1 LGHNA and CDR2 YSLEER. V dropped 2 bases and J dropped 4; count of bases not matched to a gene: 9. CDR3 length: 18 amino acids. The DNA for the CDR3 is TGCGCCAGCAGCCAAAAGCTACGGGACAGGGGGCCTTACAATGAGCAGTTCTTC. Translated, it gives CASSQKLRDRGPYNEQFF.

The genes are TRBV6-6 and TRBJ2-7; 13 nucleotides agree with TRBD2. Germline V gives CDR1 MNHNY, CDR2 SVGAGI (reference sequence). The ends lost 10 bases at V and 3 bases at J; junction bases unmatched: 3. The length of the CDR3 is 13 residues. The CDR3 sequence is CATWTSGSYEQYF. DNA for the CDR3: TGTGCCACTTGGACTAGCGGGAGCTACGAGCAGTACTTC.

The J gene is TRBJ2-1, the V gene TRBV7-9; possibly TRBD1 or TRBD2 for D (5 bases each). CDR3 length equals 16 residues. Looked up from germline, CDR1 is SEHNR and CDR2 is FQNEAQ (reference sequence). Between the trimmed V and J ends, which lost 3 bases and 7 bases, there was a span of 19 bases. This CDR3 reads CASSLSGPPLGNEQFF. Written as DNA, the CDR3 is TGTGCCAGCAGCTTGTCGGGACCCCCGCTTGGGAATGAGCAGTTCTTC.

The J gene is TRBJ2-3, the V gene TRBV25-1, with D possibly TRBD2 on 7 matching bases. This CDR3 region has 16 residues. CDR1 and CDR2 from the germline V gene are MGHDK and SYGVNS. Deletions cut 0 bases from V and 1 base from J, with 11 bases between. The CDR3 bases are TGTGCCAGCAGTGAATATCGGGGGGCGGGCACAGATACGCAGTATTTT. Protein sequence: CASSEYRGAGTDTQYF. Drawing the rest from reference TRBV25-1 and TRBJ2-3, the complete variable domain is EADIYQTPRYLVIGTGKKITLECSQTMGHDKMYWYQQDPGMELHLIHYSYGVNSTEKGDLSSESTVSRIRTEHFPLTLESARPSHTSQYLCASSEYRGAGTDTQYFGPGTRLTVL.

The chain combines TRBV28 with TRBJ1-5, with D hard to call. The germline gives CDR1 MDHEN, CDR2 SYDVKM. V lost 6 bases and J 3 bases, leaving 9 bases between the germline ends. The CDR3 has 13 amino acids. The CDR3 sequence is CASSPMDNQPQHF. The CDR3 DNA follows: TGTGCCAGCAGCCCTATGGACAATCAGCCCCAGCATTTT. Using reference TRBV28 and TRBJ1-5 for the parts outside the CDR3, the full variable domain is DVKVTQSSRYLVKRTGEKVFLECVQDMDHENMFWYRQDPGLGLRLIYFSYDVKMKEKGDIPEGYSVSREKKERFSLILESASTNQTSMYLCASSPMDNQPQHFGDGTRLSIL.

As regards this clone: This CDR3 is also generated by other DNA sequences in the sample. V gene TRBV5-6 combines with J gene TRBJ1-1; D is undetermined. V was trimmed by 4 bases and J by 5 bases, leaving 9 bases between them. Germline V CDR1 and CDR2: SGHDT, YYEEEE. The CDR3 covers 12 residues. Written as DNA, the CDR3 is TGTGCCAGCAGCCTGAGGGTTACTGAAGCTTTCTTT. Translation: CASSLRVTEAFF.

V is TRBV5-5 and J is TRBJ1-1, with D perhaps matching TRBD1 (6 bases). The CDR3 consists of 13 residues. V was clipped by 0 bases and J by 4 bases, with 7 bases between them. Germline V gene sequence: CDR1 SGHKS, CDR2 YYEKEE (reference sequence). The CDR3 here is CASSLGGGTEAFF. In DNA form, the CDR3 reads TGTGCCAGCAGCTTGGGAGGGGGCACTGAAGCTTTCTTT.

The chain recombines TRBV9 with TRBJ2-5; D perhaps matches TRBD2 (6 bases). This CDR3 spans 14 amino acids. V was pared by 4 bases and J by 7 bases, with 17 bases between. Germline CDR1 reads SGDLS; CDR2 reads YYNGEE. The CDR3: CASSPGTPDGTQYF. The CDR3 nucleotides are TGTGCCAGCAGCCCTGGGACTCCCGATGGGACCCAGTACTTC.